Shown below are 16 T cell receptor beta chains from a single sample sequenced in a study of response to subunit inactivated influenza vaccine. TCRdb fed the RT-PCR reads into MiXCR, producing one record per CDR3 protein. The table has hundreds of thousands of distinct CDR3 sequences, 12% to 15% seen once. Sample: PBMCs from blood, taken 14 days before vaccination. These receptors were collected from a man in his fifties who received an inactivated influenza vaccine.

This clonotype was counted between two and nine times. The chain recombines TRBV14 with TRBJ2-2; 9 bases are shared with TRBD2. CDR3 length: 17 amino acids. Germline assignment: CDR1 SGHDN and CDR2 FVKESK. The V segment lost 0 bases and the J segment 4 bases; nucleotides outside the gene matches: 6. The CDR3 spells CASSQDPSSGGTGELFF. The CDR3 DNA follows: TGTGCCAGCAGCCAAGATCCTAGTAGCGGGGGCACCGGGGAGCTGTTTTTT. The full variable domain, with the rest looked up from reference TRBV14 and TRBJ2-2, is EAGVTQFPSHSVIEKGQTVTLRCDPISGHDNLYWYRRVMGKEIKFLLHFVKESKQDESGMPNNRFLAERTGGTYSTLKVQPAELEDSGVYFCASSQDPSSGGTGELFFGEGSRLTVL.

The V and J genes are TRBV6-2 or TRBV6-3 and TRBJ1-4; D is unresolved. With 0 bases removed from V and 6 bases from J, the gap between germline ends came to 14 bases. CDR3 size: 16 residues. CDR1 and CDR2 (germline): MNHEY, SVGEGT. In DNA form, the CDR3 reads TGTGCCAGCAGTTACTCGAAACAGATTACGGATGAAAAACTGTTTTTT. As protein: CASSYSKQITDEKLFF.

This clonotype was observed a handful of times. For the CDR3, the DNA is TGCGCCAGCAGAATAACAGGGGACACTGAAGCTTTCTTT. Protein: CASRITGDTEAFF. The V call is TRBV5-1, the J call TRBJ1-1; 7 positions match TRBD1. Trimming at V came to 5 bases and at J to 3 bases, leaving 4 bases not matched to a gene. The CDR3 is 13 amino acids. In germline, CDR1 is SGHRS, CDR2 YFSETQ.

The table lists this clonotype with a few counts. This chain uses TRBV5-1 with TRBJ1-6, with a tentative D call TRBD1 (6 bases). The V gene lost 4 bases and the J gene lost 5 bases, with 13 bases spanning the gap. In germline, CDR1 is SGHRS, CDR2 YFSETQ. The CDR3 length is 15 residues. As DNA, the CDR3 is TGCGCCAGCAGCCCTCGGGGGCGGAATAATTCACCCCTCCACTTT. Translation: CASSPRGRNNSPLHF.

This clonotype was seen ten or more times. The V call is TRBV12-3 or TRBV12-4, the J call TRBJ1-4, with 7 bases fitting TRBD1. The CDR3 has 14 amino acids. Germline trimming cut 6 bases from V and 10 bases from J; bases unmatched to any gene: 11. The CDR3 loop reads CASSPGTVDGKLFF. For the CDR3, the DNA is TGTGCCAGCAGCCCCGGGACAGTTGACGGAAAACTGTTTTTT.

For this clonotype: Because the CDR3's place on the DNA is in doubt, the DNA is left out and the CDR3 is given as listed by TCRdb. The V call is TRBV4-2, the J call TRBJ2-2. Germline values: CDR1 LGHNA, CDR2 YNFKEQ. The CDR3 has 14 amino acids, counting both end residues. This CDR3 is CASSQDFGAGELFF.

The chain recombines TRBV7-9 with TRBJ2-3; D uncertain. V dropped 7 bases and J dropped 2 bases, with 16 bases sitting between them. Looked up from germline, CDR1 is SEHNR and CDR2 is FQNEAQ (reference sequence). The CDR3 sequence is 15 residues long. In DNA form, the CDR3 reads TGTGCCAGCACCATCCCCCGGATTACCACAGATACGCAGTATTTT. This sequence encodes CASTIPRITTDTQYF.

As for this clonotype: One end of the junction is discordant with germline, which a read error may explain. The rearrangement links TRBV20-1 to TRBJ2-3; 8 nucleotides line up with TRBD2. The length of the CDR3 is 14 residues. CDR1 and CDR2 (germline): DFQATT, SNEGSKA (reference sequence). The CDR3 loop reads CNASPASGTDTQYF. The DNA of the CDR3 is TGCAATGCTAGCCCGGCTAGCGGGACAGATACGCAGTATTTT.

The chain uses TRBV10-2 and TRBJ2-3, with 15 bases lining up with TRBD2. J lost 6 bases, V lost 9 bases, and 16 bases had no gene match. Germline-derived CDR1 and CDR2 are WSHSY and SAAADI. CDR3 length equals 18 residues. The CDR3 region is CASKKGGLAGGPRDTQYF. CDR3 bases: TGCGCCAGTAAAAAAGGGGGACTAGCGGGGGGCCCCAGGGATACGCAGTATTTT.

J is TRBJ1-2 and V is TRBV6-2 or TRBV6-3, with D unclear. Germline lookup yields CDR1 MNHEY and CDR2 SVGEGT. This CDR3 is 12 amino acids long. V was pared by 5 bases and J by 8 bases, with 12 bases between. CDR3 sequence (DNA): TGTGCCAGCAGTCCCGGGAGCTGGGGCTACACCTTC. Translated, it gives CASSPGSWGYTF.

The CDR3, as DNA: TGCAGTGCTAGCTCTTCGACAGGGAATTCACCCCTCCACTTT. Translating gives CSASSSTGNSPLHF. This chain connects TRBV20-1 to TRBJ1-6; TRBD1 matches 7 bases. The CDR3 extends over 14 amino acids. Germline assignment: CDR1 DFQATT and CDR2 SNEGSKA (reference sequence). The V and J ends lost 3 bases and 7 bases, in that order; junction bases with no gene match: 6.

A few counts support this clonotype. The chain links TRBV15 to TRBJ2-2; D not resolved. CDR3 length: 16 amino acids. Germline loops: CDR1 LNHNV, CDR2 YYDKDF (reference sequence). Trimming took 8 bases from V and 0 from J, leaving 16 bases between them. CDR3 in DNA: TGTGCCACCTCAGGTACTATCCCCACGAACACCGGGGAGCTGTTTTTT. This codes for CATSGTIPTNTGELFF.

The chain links TRBV7-8 to TRBJ2-7; tentatively, D is TRBD2 (5 bases). The CDR3 sequence is 14 residues long. The V gene's germline CDR1 is SGHVS and CDR2 FQNEAQ. V was clipped by 5 bases and J by 0 bases, with 11 bases between them. For the CDR3, the DNA is TGTGCCAGCAGCGTAGTCCGGGGCTCCTACGAGCAGTACTTC. As protein: CASSVVRGSYEQYF. Filled out from reference TRBV7-8 and TRBJ2-7, the complete variable domain reads GAGVSQSPRYKVAKRGQDVALRCDPISGHVSLFWYQQALGQGPEFLTYFQNEAQLDKSGLPSDRFFAERPEGSVSTLKIQRTQQEDSAVYLCASSVVRGSYEQYFGPGTRLTVT.

The J gene is TRBJ2-7, the V gene TRBV29-1; D might be TRBD2 (5 bases). Germline V gene lookup returns CDR1 SQVTM and CDR2 ANQGSEA. Trimming left V 6 bases short and J 2 bases short, with 17 bases between. The CDR3 loop spans 14 amino acids. The CDR3 is CSVAHVSAAYEQYF. The DNA for the CDR3 is TGCAGCGTCGCTCATGTTAGCGCAGCCTACGAGCAGTACTTC.

The V and J genes are TRBV12-3 or TRBV12-4 and TRBJ2-1; 13 nucleotides line up with TRBD2. The CDR3 totals 15 residues. Trimming cost V 6 bases and J 9 bases; bases outside gene matches: 8. CDR3 loop: CASSVTSGGLGEQFF. The CDR3 DNA is TGTGCCAGCAGCGTGACTAGCGGGGGGCTGGGTGAGCAGTTCTTC.

This clonotype has ten or more counts. This sequence joins TRBV20-1 and TRBJ2-1; no clear D. The CDR3 contains 11 residues. Germline V gene sequence: CDR1 DFQATT, CDR2 SNEGSKA (reference sequence). V lost 5 bases, J lost 7 bases, and 9 bases lay in between. CDR3 in amino acids: CSAGVLNEQFF. In DNA form, the CDR3 reads TGCAGTGCTGGGGTTTTGAATGAGCAGTTCTTC.